Following are 20 T cell receptor beta chains from one sample sequenced in a study of T-cell reconstitution after alpha-beta-depleted transplantation in children. TCRbeta library preparation incorporated unique molecular identifiers. MiXCR, applied by TCRdb to the PCR reads, yields one record per CDR3 protein. The profile shows roughly 300,000 distinct CDR3 sequences, roughly 11% of them singletons. The material sequenced was peripheral blood, taken 180 days after TCRalphabeta/CD19-depleted stem cell transplant. The receptors shown here come from a male patient aged 2 to 10 who had a stem cell transplant for chronic granulomatous disease, so the T cells may come from the graft donor.

The sample holds many counts of this clonotype. The chain has TRBV5-1 and TRBJ2-1, with 13 nucleotides matching TRBD2. CDR1 and CDR2 from the germline V gene are SGHRS and YFSETQ. This CDR3 spans 15 amino acids. Trimming at V came to 4 bases and at J to 7 bases, leaving 5 bases not matched to a gene. The CDR3 is CASSPRTSGGNEQFF. DNA of the CDR3: TGCGCCAGCAGCCCTCGGACTAGCGGGGGAAATGAGCAGTTCTTC.

This clonotype has a count of ten or more. The CDR3 sequence: CASSQEGGDYGYTF. The CDR3 DNA is TGTGCCAGCAGCCAAGAAGGGGGCGACTATGGCTACACCTTC. The chain joins TRBV3-1 to TRBJ1-2, with 7 bases aligning to TRBD1. V dropped 0 bases and J dropped 3; count of bases not matched to a gene: 1. CDR1 is LGHDT and CDR2 is YNNKEL in the germline V gene (reference sequence). This CDR3 is built from 14 residues.

This clonotype was detected ten times or more. The genes are TRBV7-9 and TRBJ1-4; D is unclear. V was clipped by 7 bases and J by 8 bases, with 14 bases between them. CDR3 length equals 13 residues. The germline V gene encodes CDR1 SEHNR and CDR2 FQNEAQ (reference sequence). The CDR3 DNA reads TGTGCCAGCAAAGACACCCTCGGGGAAAAACTGTTTTTT. Translating gives CASKDTLGEKLFF. Full variable domain (rest looked up from reference TRBV7-9 and TRBJ1-4): DTGVSQNPRHKITKRGQNVTFRCDPISEHNRLYWYRQTLGQGPEFLTYFQNEAQLEKSRLLSDRFSAERPKGSFSTLEIQRTEQGDSAMYLCASKDTLGEKLFFGSGTQLSVL.

This clonotype was seen only a few times. The V gene is TRBV28, the J gene TRBJ1-1, with D possibly matching TRBD1 (6 bases). V lost 10 bases to trimming and J lost 2 bases, with 17 bases between them. This CDR3 has 14 amino acids. Germline assignment: CDR1 MDHEN and CDR2 SYDVKM. CDR3 protein: CATRTDPYNTEAFF. The CDR3 nucleotides are TGTGCCACCCGGACAGATCCATATAACACTGAAGCTTTCTTT.

This clonotype was detected once. A read error is possible here, since a much larger clone lies one base away. The rearrangement uses TRBV5-5 and TRBJ2-1, with TRBD2 matching 9 bases. Trimming cost V 4 bases and J 9 bases; bases outside gene matches: 14. This CDR3 region has 16 residues. Germline V lookup: CDR1 SGHKS, CDR2 YYEKEE (reference sequence). In DNA, the CDR3 is TGTGCCAGCAGCACGGACTGGCGGGGGGGATTGGGTGAGCAGTTCTTC. Protein sequence: CASSTDWRGGLGEQFF.

There are many counts of this clonotype. This chain connects TRBV18 to TRBJ1-1, with 8 bases lining up with TRBD1. V was pared by 3 bases and J by 6 bases, with 12 bases of the junction left unmatched. The CDR3 contains 16 residues. The V gene's germline CDR1 is KGHSH and CDR2 LQKENI. In DNA form, the CDR3 reads TGTGCCAGCTCACCCCGGACAGGGAGCCTTTATGCTGAAGCTTTCTTT. Protein product: CASSPRTGSLYAEAFF.

Remarks on this clonotype: The CDR3 carries no conserved terminal phenylalanine or tryptophan, so it likely arises from a read error. The gene calls are TRBV29-1 and TRBJ2-7; D gene unclear. Germline-derived CDR1 and CDR2 are SQVTM and ANQGSEA. This CDR3 is 11 amino acids long. Here the CDR3 DNA reads TGCAGCGCGAAGAGCTCCTACGAACAGTACTAC. Its protein product is CSAKSSYEQYY.

This clonotype turned up a few times. The chain couples TRBV9 to TRBJ1-6, with D unresolved. CDR3 length equals 17 residues. Trimming pared 0 bases from V and 0 bases from J, leaving 10 bases between. The germline gives CDR1 SGDLS, CDR2 YYNGEE. CDR3 sequence reads: CASSVAPASSYNSPLHF. The CDR3 DNA sequence: TGTGCCAGCAGCGTAGCTCCCGCGAGCTCCTATAATTCACCCCTCCACTTT.

Ten or more counts support this clonotype. This chain connects TRBV28 to TRBJ1-2, with 8 bases fitting TRBD1. The V and J ends lost 5 bases and 4 bases, in that order; junction bases with no gene match: 9. The CDR3 sequence is 15 residues long. Germline loops: CDR1 MDHEN, CDR2 SYDVKM. CDR3 sequence: CASSLPDREVYGYTF. DNA for the CDR3: TGTGCCAGCAGTCTACCGGACAGGGAGGTCTATGGCTACACCTTC.

This clonotype was recorded many times. The chain recombines TRBV10-1 with TRBJ2-3, with 8 bases that match TRBD2. The CDR3 contains 15 residues. Germline assignment: CDR1 WNHNN and CDR2 SYGVQD (reference sequence). Losses at the gene ends were 1 base for V and 4 bases for J; bases not matched to a gene: 4. CDR3 region: CASSEYGRAPDTQYF. The CDR3 DNA reads TGCGCCAGCAGTGAGTACGGGAGGGCCCCAGATACGCAGTATTTT.

This clonotype was counted many times. The chain carries TRBV4-3 and TRBJ2-6; no firm D call. CDR1 is LGHNA, CDR2 YSLEER, per germline. V was shortened by 0 bases and J by 0 bases, with 15 bases between the two germline ends. The CDR3 is made up of 19 amino acids. As DNA, the CDR3 is TGCGCCAGCAGCCAAGATTCGCTCAAAATCTACTCTGGGGCCAACGTCCTGACTTTC. It translates to CASSQDSLKIYSGANVLTF.

As for this clonotype: A read error is possible here, since a much larger clone lies one base away. The genes are TRBV20-1 and TRBJ2-5; tentatively, D is TRBD2 (6 bases). CDR3 length equals 12 residues. Trimming shortened V by 2 bases and J by 4 bases, and 8 bases separated the two germline ends. Germline CDR1 DFQATT, CDR2 SNEGSKA (reference sequence). The CDR3 sequence is CSARKGGETQYF. CDR3 coding DNA: TGCAGTGCTAGAAAGGGAGGAGAGACCCAGTACTTC.

This clonotype was seen ten or more times. The rearrangement joins TRBV6-5 to TRBJ2-3; D remains ambiguous. There are 14 residues in the CDR3. Germline assignment: CDR1 MNHEY and CDR2 SVGAGI. V lost 4 bases to trimming and J lost 5 bases, with 13 bases between them. The CDR3 coding sequence is TGTGCCAGCAGTTCAAACGACCAGCGAGATACGCAGTATTTT. Translating it yields CASSSNDQRDTQYF.

This clonotype came up a few times. The CDR3 region has the DNA TGCAGTGCTAGTTTGTTAGGACTAGCGGGAAAGGGGTCCCCCGGGGAGCTGTTTTTT. Translating it yields CSASLLGLAGKGSPGELFF. The chain employs TRBV20-1 and TRBJ2-2; TRBD2 agrees at 12 bases. The germline V gene has CDR1 DFQATT and CDR2 SNEGSKA (reference sequence). The ends lost 3 bases at V and 6 bases at J; junction bases unmatched: 17. The CDR3 extends over 19 amino acids.

To note about this clonotype: A far larger clone is only one base removed, so a read error is likely. The chain combines TRBV29-1 with TRBJ2-7, with D possibly TRBD1 on 5 matching bases. This CDR3 is 12 amino acids long. Germline lookup yields CDR1 SQVTM and CDR2 ANQGSEA. The V gene lost 4 bases and the J gene lost 2 bases, with 9 bases spanning the gap. Written as DNA, the CDR3 is TGCAGCGTTGGGGGCAGTACCTACGAGCAGTACTTC. Encoded protein: CSVGGSTYEQYF.

This clonotype came up many times. The rearrangement links TRBV29-1 to TRBJ1-1; perhaps TRBD1 as D (6 bases). This CDR3 has 13 amino acids. Germline loops: CDR1 SQVTM, CDR2 ANQGSEA. V was shortened by 5 bases and J by 6 bases, with 16 bases between the two germline ends. In DNA, the CDR3 is TGCAGCGTTAAGGGGGTTGAAGTTTCTGAAGCTTTCTTT. Its protein product is CSVKGVEVSEAFF. Full variable domain (rest looked up from reference TRBV29-1 and TRBJ1-1): SAVISQKPSRDICQRGTSLTIQCQVDSQVTMMFWYRQQPGQSLTLIATANQGSEATYESGFVIDKFPISRPNLTFSTLTVSNMSPEDSSIYLCSVKGVEVSEAFFGQGTRLTVV.

This clonotype was seen at least ten times. The V call is TRBV11-2, the J call TRBJ1-2, with D possibly being TRBD1 (5 bases). Trimming took off 1 base at V and 0 bases at J, with 9 bases between the two ends. This CDR3 has 15 residues. From germline, CDR1 is SGHAT and CDR2 FQNNGV. CDR3 nucleotides: TGTGCCAGCAGCTTAGGACAGTTAGCTAACTATGGCTACACCTTC. Its translation: CASSLGQLANYGYTF.

This clonotype was recorded many times. The chain has TRBV29-1 and TRBJ1-2, with 7 bases fitting TRBD1. This CDR3 comprises 12 residues. Germline V gene lookup returns CDR1 SQVTM and CDR2 ANQGSEA. V trimming: 6 bases; J trimming: 8 bases; junction bases outside the gene matches: 9. CDR3 loop: CSVKDRDNGYTF. The CDR3 DNA reads as TGCAGCGTAAAAGACAGGGATAACGGCTACACCTTC.

Many counts were recorded for this clonotype. The CDR3 coding sequence is TGCGCCAGCAGCCAGCGCCCGGGACAGGGCACAGATACGCAGTATTTT. It specifies CASSQRPGQGTDTQYF. The chain couples TRBV4-1 to TRBJ2-3; 8 bases align to TRBD1. The germline CDR1 and CDR2 sequences are MGHRA and YSYEKL. The CDR3 length is 16 residues. Germline trimming cut 3 bases from V and 1 base from J; bases unmatched to any gene: 6.

This clonotype was detected many times. The chain couples TRBV7-2 to TRBJ2-3, with a possible D match to TRBD2 (5 bases). Germline V gene sequence: CDR1 SGHTA, CDR2 FQGNSA. CDR3 length: 14 residues. The V end lost 5 bases, the J end lost 3 bases, and 12 bases lay between the germline ends. The CDR3, as DNA: TGTGCCAGCAGCCCGTCACTAGTGACAGATACGCAGTATTTT. It yields the protein CASSPSLVTDTQYF.